The following is a TCR beta chain sequence with its context. This sample is drawn from a study of T cells after yellow fever vaccination. CDR3 length: 11 residues. Germline V gives CDR1 DFQATT, CDR2 SNEGSKA (reference sequence). The V and J ends lost 5 bases and 9 bases respectively, with 13 bases between them. A single record per CDR3 protein comes from TCRdb applying MiXCR to the 5' RACE reads. The sample has roughly 300,000 distinct CDR3 sequences, approximately 8% seen once. The gene calls are TRBV20-1 and TRBJ2-5; D ambiguous. This specimen was PBMCs, taken approximately 40 days after the first yellow fever vaccination. This TCR derives from a man between 18 and 29 years old who received the YFV17D yellow fever vaccine. CDR3 nucleotide sequence: TGCAGTGCTTCTGAGCTTTGGGCCCAGTACTTC. This gives the protein CSASELWAQYF.